This T cell receptor (beta chain) is from a study of shared clonotypes between healthy human individuals. Study conclusions and caveats: Clonotype sharing among the donors was expected to vary with sequencing depth. When naive CD4 clonotypes were compared across a few donors, around 5% were shared.

CDR3 length equals 14 residues. The V gene lost 1 base and the J gene lost 5 bases, with 12 bases spanning the gap. Germline loops: CDR1 SEHNR, CDR2 FQNEAQ (reference sequence). Only a few counts were recorded for this clone. Its antigen remains unknown. The authors ran the assay at deep level. An even split of each subset's genomic DNA across several immunoSEQ plates was performed. Sequenced by immunoSEQ multiplex PCR; TCRdb stores in-frame clones only, minus some. The repertoire includes hundreds of thousands of clones, around 73% of them detected once, and roughly 1.9% sits in the top ten. The sample taken for sequencing was memory CD4+ T cells sorted from blood. The subset is: CD45RA-negative fraction. The TCR sequence derives from a woman in her thirties in good health. The chain links TRBV7-9 to TRBJ2-7; the D gene is possibly TRBD2 (5 bases). CDR3 nucleotides: TGTGCCAGCAGCTTAGGGTTTCTCGGGGACGAGCAGTACTTC. It translates to CASSLGFLGDEQYF.